This section outlines one TCR beta chain sequence together with its context. Antigen: not known. Time point defined: blood 4 weeks post-SBRT, at nephrectomy. The treatment was: 15 Gy SBRT to primary tumor, nephrectomy 4 weeks later. Serial blood draws occurred at baseline and 2 and 4 weeks post-SBRT. This CDR3 contains 12 residues. V lost 11 bases and J lost 3; bases outside the gene matches: 7. CDR1 SGHTA and CDR2 FQGNSA come from the germline V gene. Data came from immunoSEQ multiplex PCR; TCRdb stores just in-frame clones and leaves some out. Of around 170,000 clones in the sample, less than 90% were seen once. This sample is part of a study of radiation and T cells in renal cell carcinoma. Study results and limitations: Top tumor clonotypes rose in blood 2 weeks post-radiation, then contracted.

The source is a woman between 50 and 59 years old with renal cell carcinoma. Sequenced material: blood, taken from a patient whose treatment included radiotherapy and nephrectomy. This sequence joins TRBV7-2 and TRBJ2-7, with 7 nucleotides matching TRBD1. The CDR3 DNA follows: TGTGCCGCCGGGGACAGACTCTACGAGCAGTACTTC. Protein sequence: CAAGDRLYEQYF.